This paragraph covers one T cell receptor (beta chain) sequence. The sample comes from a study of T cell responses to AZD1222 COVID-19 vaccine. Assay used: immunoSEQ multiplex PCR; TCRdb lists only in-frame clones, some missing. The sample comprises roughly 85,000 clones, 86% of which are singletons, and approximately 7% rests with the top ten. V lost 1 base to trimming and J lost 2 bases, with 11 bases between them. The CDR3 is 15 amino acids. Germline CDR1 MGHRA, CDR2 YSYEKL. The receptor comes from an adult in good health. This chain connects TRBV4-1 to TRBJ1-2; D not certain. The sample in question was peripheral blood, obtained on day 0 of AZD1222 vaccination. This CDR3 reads CASSQVVRENYGYTF. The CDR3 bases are TGCGCCAGCAGCCAAGTTGTCCGGGAGAACTATGGCTACACCTTC.